The rows below give T cell receptor beta chains drawn from one sample of a study of cytomegalovirus exposure and HLA in healthy donors. The assay was immunoSEQ multiplex PCR, and TCRdb's table has in-frame clones only and misses some. This table has some 98,000 clones, more than 75% appearing once. The sample was PBMCs. These TCRs come from a man aged 18 to 30 in good health and CMV-seropositive. CDR3s include the opening cysteine and the closing phenylalanine or tryptophan. The D gene is left open where the match is weak. Part of the rows lack a size; the others show once, few, many or a class for expanded clones.

V gene	J gene	D gene	clone size	CDR3 DNA	CDR3 protein
TRBV7-2	TRBJ2-7	TRBD2	NA	TGTGCCAGCAGCCAGGGGACTAGCCATACATACTCCTACGAGCAGTACTTC	CASSQGTSHTYSYEQYF
TRBV9	TRBJ2-2	NA	NA	TGTGCCAGCAGCGTCTTTGGACAGAACACCGGGGAGCTGTTTTTT	CASSVFGQNTGELFF
TRBV9	TRBJ1-2	TRBD1	NA	TGTGCCAGCAGCGGCCCCTTTAACCGGGACAGGGTTGGCTACACCTTC	CASSGPFNRDRVGYTF
TRBV5-1	TRBJ2-1	TRBD1	NA	TGCGCCAGCAGCTGGACAGGGTTAAATGAGCAGTTCTTC	CASSWTGLNEQFF
TRBV7-2	TRBJ1-3	NA	NA	TGTGCCAGCAGCTCCAGCAGCGGGTACTCTGGAAACACCATATATTTT	CASSSSSGYSGNTIYF
TRBV28	TRBJ2-1	TRBD2	NA	TGTGCCAGCCCCCCCTCGACTAGCGGGGGAAAGAATGAGCAGTTCTTC	CASPPSTSGGKNEQFF
TRBV5-5	TRBJ2-7	NA	NA	TGTGCCAGCAGCTTGGGGGTGGAGACCGTCTACGAGCAGTACTTC	CASSLGVETVYEQYF
TRBV29-1	TRBJ2-3	TRBD1	NA	TGCAGCGTTGAATGGGGTGGGGAGACAGGGGAGAACCCAGATACGCAGTATTTT	CSVEWGGETGENPDTQYF
TRBV5-4	TRBJ2-7	TRBD1	NA	TGTGCCAGCAGCTTCGGGGACAGGGCCTACGAGCAGTACTTC	CASSFGDRAYEQYF
TRBV11-2	TRBJ2-1	NA	NA	TGTGCCAGCAGCTCGGGACTTCACAATGAGCAGTTCTTC	CASSSGLHNEQFF
TRBV6-6	TRBJ2-7	NA	NA	TGTGCCAGCAGTTACTCGAACAGGGACTACGAGCAGTACTTC	CASSYSNRDYEQYF
TRBV2	TRBJ1-1	NA	NA	TGTGCCAGCATTATTCTCAGGGGAGGGACTGAAGCTTTCTTT	CASIILRGGTEAFF
TRBV7-9	TRBJ1-1	TRBD1	NA	TGTGCCAGCAGCTCGGGGACAGGGAACACTGAAGCTTTCTTT	CASSSGTGNTEAFF
TRBV19	TRBJ2-2	NA	NA	TGTGCCAGTAGTGAGGTCACGAACACCGGGGAGCTGTTTTTT	CASSEVTNTGELFF
TRBV19	TRBJ2-1	TRBD1	NA	TGTGCCAGTAGTTCCGCCCGGGACAGGTCCCCGAGCTCCTACAATGAGCAGTTCTTC	CASSSARDRSPSSYNEQFF
TRBV4-3	TRBJ1-2	NA	NA	TGCGCCAGCAGCCAAGCGGAGCCGCAAGACTATGGCTACACCTTC	CASSQAEPQDYGYTF
TRBV5-1	TRBJ2-1	NA	NA	TGCGCCAGCAGCTTGGGGCAGTCCAATGAGCAGTTCTTC	CASSLGQSNEQFF
TRBV7-8	TRBJ1-2	NA	NA	TGTGCCAGCAGCTTTATGGACGGGGGGATATCGTGGGGCTACACCTTC	CASSFMDGGISWGYTF
TRBV7-8	TRBJ2-2	TRBD1	NA	TGTGCCAGCAGCCTGATAATGGACAGGGGGCCCTACACCGGGGAGCTGTTTTTT	CASSLIMDRGPYTGELFF
TRBV5-1	TRBJ2-5	TRBD2	NA	TGCGCCAGCAGAGTCCCTAGCGGAGCCCAAGAGACCCAGTACTTC	CASRVPSGAQETQYF
TRBV5-1	TRBJ2-3	TRBD2	NA	TGCGCCAGCAGCGGGAGGGGACTAGCGGGAGCGTGGACAGATACGCAGTATTTT	CASSGRGLAGAWTDTQYF
TRBV15	TRBJ1-5	TRBD1	NA	TGTGCCACCAGCAGAGGGACAGGAAATCAGCCCCAGCATTTT	CATSRGTGNQPQHF
TRBV27	TRBJ2-1	TRBD2	NA	TGTGCCAGCAGAATAGCGGGGGGGGCGTACAATGAGCAGTTCTTC	CASRIAGGAYNEQFF
TRBV27	TRBJ2-3	TRBD1	few	TGTGCCAGCAGGAAGGGGGCAGCGGTACAGACAGATACGCAGTATTTT	CASRKGAAVQTDTQYF
TRBV7-8	TRBJ2-7	NA	NA	TGTGCCAGCAGCTTATATCGGGGGAAGTCCTACGAGCAGTACTTC	CASSLYRGKSYEQYF
TRBV19	TRBJ1-6	NA	NA	TGTGCCAGTAAGGGGGGGAACCCCTATAATTCACCCCTCCACTTT	CASKGGNPYNSPLHF
TRBV14	TRBJ1-2	TRBD1	NA	TGTGCCAGCAGCCCCCTCTGGGACAGGGGGCCGTGGGGCTACACCTTC	CASSPLWDRGPWGYTF
TRBV15	TRBJ2-7	NA	NA	TGTGCCACCAGCAGAGTGAATACGGCAGGGCTCTACGAGCAGTACTTC	CATSRVNTAGLYEQYF
TRBV19	TRBJ2-5	NA	NA	TGTGCCAGTAGTACCCCGGGATCCAGGTACTTC	CASSTPGSRYF
TRBV5-1	TRBJ1-1	TRBD1	NA	TGCGCCAGCAGCTTGTACAGGGGGCAGATGAACACTGAAGCTTTCTTT	CASSLYRGQMNTEAFF
TRBV29-1	TRBJ2-1	NA	NA	TGCAGCGCTGGGGAGACTAGTTCCAATGAGCAGTTCTTC	CSAGETSSNEQFF
TRBV11-3	TRBJ2-7	TRBD1	NA	TGTGCCAGCAGCTTCCCGGGACAGGGTACCCACGAGCAGTACTTC	CASSFPGQGTHEQYF
TRBV9	TRBJ2-5	TRBD1	NA	TGTGCCAGCAGCGATAGTACAGGGGGAATGGAGACCCAGTACTTC	CASSDSTGGMETQYF
TRBV5-6	TRBJ1-4	NA	NA	TGTGCCAGCAGCCCCTCCCCGACAGTCCACGACGGAAAACTGTTTTTT	CASSPSPTVHDGKLFF
TRBV11-2	TRBJ2-1	TRBD1	once	TGTGCCAGCAGCTTTTTCGATATCGGGACAGGGGGCGATGAGCAGTTCTTC	CASSFFDIGTGGDEQFF
TRBV5-1	TRBJ2-1	TRBD1	NA	TGCGCCAGCAGTCGAAACCGGGACAGCTCCTACAATGAGCAGTTCTTC	CASSRNRDSSYNEQFF
TRBV13	TRBJ1-1	NA	NA	TGTGCCAGCAGTCTAGCCAGCCTGAACACTGAAGCTTTCTTT	CASSLASLNTEAFF
TRBV5-1	TRBJ2-1	TRBD2	NA	TGCGCCAGCAGCTTGGGACTAGCTGATGAGCAGTTCTTC	CASSLGLADEQFF
TRBV7-6	TRBJ2-2	TRBD1	NA	TGTGCCAGCAGCTTGGGACAGGGTAACACCGGGGAGCTGTTTTTT	CASSLGQGNTGELFF
TRBV28	TRBJ2-5	TRBD1	NA	TGTGCCAGCAGGGGACAGGGGGCAGAGACCCAGTACTTC	CASRGQGAETQYF
TRBV28	TRBJ2-1	NA	NA	TGTGCCAGCAGTCGAGCCGCCCGACTAGACAAACTTTCCTACAATGAGCAGTTCTTC	CASSRAARLDKLSYNEQFF
TRBV6-5	TRBJ2-7	TRBD1	NA	TGTGCCAGCAGTTACTCGGGGACAGGGGACTCCTACGAGCAGTACTTC	CASSYSGTGDSYEQYF
TRBV11-2	TRBJ2-7	NA	NA	TGTGCCAGCAGAGTGACGGGAACCTATGAGCAGTACTTC	CASRVTGTYEQYF
TRBV7-9	TRBJ2-5	NA	NA	TGTGCCAGCAGCCCAGTCCCAGGCGAGACCCAGTACTTC	CASSPVPGETQYF
TRBV5-6	TRBJ2-3	NA	few	TGTGCCAGCAGCCCGACACGGACTAGCACAGATACGCAGTATTTT	CASSPTRTSTDTQYF
TRBV5-6	TRBJ2-2	NA	NA	TGTGCCAGCAGCGTGGACAGCCGGAACACCGGGGAGCTGTTTTTT	CASSVDSRNTGELFF
TRBV5-1	TRBJ2-7	NA	NA	TGCGCCAGCAGCCCGACAGAGAGAACCTACGCTGGCGAGCAGTACTTC	CASSPTERTYAGEQYF
TRBV6-5	TRBJ1-2	NA	NA	TGTGCCAGCAGTTACAAGCGGGGACCGATCTATGGCTACACCTTC	CASSYKRGPIYGYTF
TRBV4-1	TRBJ2-1	NA	NA	TGCGCCAGCAGCCAAATTAGCCCCCCCAATGAGCAGTTCTTC	CASSQISPPNEQFF
TRBV11-2	TRBJ1-3	NA	once	TGTGCCAGCAGCTCCATGGCCAGCTCTGGAAACACCATATATTTT	CASSSMASSGNTIYF
TRBV6-5	TRBJ2-7	TRBD1	NA	TGTGCCAGCAGCCGACAGGGGTCGGCGCAGTACTTC	CASSRQGSAQYF
TRBV6-5	TRBJ2-6	NA	NA	TGTGCCAGCAGACGTTCGACAGCTGGGGCCAACGTCCTGACTTTC	CASRRSTAGANVLTF
TRBV5-5	TRBJ2-7	NA	NA	TGTGCCAGCAGCTTGGAAGCTAGCGCCTACGAGCAGTACTTC	CASSLEASAYEQYF
TRBV11-3	TRBJ2-3	NA	NA	TGTGCCAGCAGCCCTGGGACACAGCCCACAGATACGCAGTATTTT	CASSPGTQPTDTQYF
TRBV27	TRBJ1-1	TRBD1	NA	TGTGCCAGCAGCTATCGGGGGGACAGGCCAAACACTGAAGCTTTCTTT	CASSYRGDRPNTEAFF
TRBV7-2	TRBJ2-3	TRBD1	NA	TGTGCCAGCAGCCCCGGTGGGACAGGGGGTTGGTACGATACGCAGTATTTT	CASSPGGTGGWYDTQYF
TRBV5-5	TRBJ2-7	NA	NA	TGTGCCAGCAGCTCGGACAGCTCCTACGAGCAGTACTTC	CASSSDSSYEQYF
TRBV28	TRBJ2-5	TRBD1	NA	TGTGCCAGCAGTCCGACAGGGGGGGATCAAGAGACCCAGTACTTC	CASSPTGGDQETQYF